These 30 T cell receptor beta chains were sequenced from one sample in a study of cytomegalovirus exposure and HLA in healthy donors. PCR involved 60 Vbeta and 13 Jbeta primers. Clones were read by immunoSEQ multiplex PCR, and TCRdb kept only the in-frame ones, dropping some. The table lists about 120,000 clones, 60% to 80% of them singletons. The specimen was PBMCs. All receptors derive from a human donor in good health.

This chain links TRBV5-8 with TRBJ2-2; a possible D gene is TRBD1 (5 bases). From germline, CDR1 is SGHTS and CDR2 YDEGEE. CDR3 length: 15 residues. V was trimmed by 2 bases and J by 2 bases, leaving 10 bases between them. CDR3 loop: CASSFRQINTGELFF. The DNA of the CDR3 is TGTGCCAGCAGCTTTCGACAGATAAACACCGGGGAGCTGTTTTTT. The entire variable domain, with the rest obtained from reference TRBV5-8 and TRBJ2-2, is as follows: EAGVTQSPTHLIKTRGQQATLRCSPISGHTSVYWYQQALGLGLQFLLWYDEGEERNRGNFPPRFSGRQFPNYSSELNVNALELEDSALYLCASSFRQINTGELFFGEGSRLTVL.

The rearrangement links TRBV2 to TRBJ2-5; 8 positions agree with TRBD2. Germline V gives CDR1 SNHLY, CDR2 FYNNEI. V shed 10 bases, J shed 0 bases, and the junction held 7 bases outside the gene matches. The CDR3 totals 14 residues. In DNA form, the CDR3 reads TGTGCCAAGCAAGCGGGGGTAAACCAAGAGACCCAGTACTTC. It encodes CAKQAGVNQETQYF.

Only a few counts were recorded for this clone. V and J are TRBV6-5 and TRBJ2-3; D gene uncertain. Germline CDR1 reads MNHEY; CDR2 reads SVGAGI. Trimming removed 6 bases at V and 1 base at J, with 14 bases between. The CDR3 consists of 15 residues. The DNA of the CDR3 is TGTGCCAGCAGCCCGAGTGTCGCACGCACAGATACGCAGTATTTT. Residues: CASSPSVARTDTQYF.

The V call is TRBV18, the J call TRBJ1-1; unclear D gene. Trimming left V 1 base short and J 0 bases short, with 3 bases between. Germline loops: CDR1 KGHSH, CDR2 LQKENI. This CDR3 has 13 amino acids. The CDR3 reads CASSPLMNTEAFF. Written as DNA, the CDR3 is TGTGCCAGCTCACCACTTATGAACACTGAAGCTTTCTTT.

The J gene is TRBJ2-3, the V gene TRBV7-7; D uncertain. The CDR3 loop spans 10 amino acids. Looked up from germline, CDR1 is SSHAT and CDR2 is FNYEAQ (reference sequence). Trimming took off 5 bases at V and 6 bases at J, with 3 bases between the two ends. The CDR3 coding sequence is TGTGCCAGCAGCGAGGATACGCAGTATTTT. Protein sequence: CASSEDTQYF.

V and J are TRBV5-4 and TRBJ2-1; perhaps TRBD2 as D (5 bases). Germline V gene lookup returns CDR1 SGHNT and CDR2 YYREEE (reference sequence). Between the trimmed V and J ends, which lost 4 bases and 6 bases, there was a span of 8 bases. CDR3 size: 12 residues. The CDR3 sequence: CASSRGLNEQFF. CDR3 coding DNA: TGTGCCAGCAGCCGAGGGCTCAATGAGCAGTTCTTC.

V is TRBV2 and J is TRBJ2-2; 7 positions agree with TRBD1. CDR3 length: 14 amino acids. The germline V gene has CDR1 SNHLY and CDR2 FYNNEI. The CDR3 nucleotides are TGTGGCTCGGGGCCCAGGGGGTGGACCGGGGAGCTGTTTTTT. Translating gives CGSGPRGWTGELFF. The whole variable domain, remainder taken from reference TRBV2 and TRBJ2-2, is EPEVTQTPSHQVTQMGQEVILRCVPISNHLYFYWYRQILGQKVEFLVSFYNNEISEKSEIFDDQFSVERPDGSNFTLKIRSTKLEDSAMYFCGSGPRGWTGELFFGEGSRLTVL.

This clone was picked up a small number of times. The V and J genes are TRBV27 and TRBJ1-4, with D hard to call. Deletions cut 2 bases from V and 0 bases from J, with 10 bases between. This CDR3 is 16 amino acids long. Germline V lookup: CDR1 MNHEY, CDR2 SMNVEV (reference sequence). CDR3 in DNA: TGTGCCAGCAGTTTACGCCCTACAGCAACTAATGAAAAACTGTTTTTT. It encodes CASSLRPTATNEKLFF.

The genes are TRBV6-1 and TRBJ2-5; 11 bases align to TRBD2. In germline, CDR1 is MNHNS, CDR2 SASEGT. The CDR3 loop spans 17 amino acids. V gave up 2 bases and J gave up 0 bases; unmatched junction bases: 5. CDR3 residues: CASSERASGGNQETQYF. CDR3 sequence (DNA): TGTGCCAGCAGTGAAAGGGCTAGCGGGGGGAACCAAGAGACCCAGTACTTC.

In its sample, this clone was seen once. The chain recombines TRBV7-7 with TRBJ2-1, with 7 bases lining up with TRBD2. J was trimmed by 5 bases and V by 4 bases; bases with no gene match: 2. The germline V gene encodes CDR1 SSHAT and CDR2 FNYEAQ (reference sequence). This CDR3 is 13 amino acids long. This chain's CDR3 is CASSSGTNNEQFF. CDR3 sequence (DNA): TGTGCCAGCAGCTCCGGGACTAACAATGAGCAGTTCTTC.

The table lists this clone with a few counts. The chain employs TRBV18 and TRBJ1-1, with a possible D match to TRBD1 (5 bases). V was trimmed by 3 bases and J by 1 base, leaving 9 bases between them. The CDR3 length is 14 residues. Germline values: CDR1 KGHSH, CDR2 LQKENI. CDR3 sequence (DNA): TGTGCCAGCTCACCTCAGCAGGGGAACACTGAAGCTTTCTTT. This translates into CASSPQQGNTEAFF.

The chain is built from TRBV28 and TRBJ1-1; D call uncertain. Trimming took 5 bases from V and 6 from J, leaving 19 bases between them. CDR3 size: 15 residues. CDR1 and CDR2 (germline): MDHEN, SYDVKM. CDR3 residues: CASSPQRVFVSEAFF. The CDR3 DNA reads as TGTGCCAGCAGTCCCCAGAGGGTGTTCGTATCTGAAGCTTTCTTT.

The gene calls are TRBV28 and TRBJ1-5; a possible D gene is TRBD1 (5 bases). The length of the CDR3 is 12 residues. The germline V gene encodes CDR1 MDHEN and CDR2 SYDVKM. With 8 bases removed from V and 7 bases from J, the gap between germline ends came to 12 bases. The chain's CDR3 is CASVRGNQPQHF. The CDR3 DNA reads TGTGCCAGCGTGCGGGGGAACCAGCCCCAGCATTTT.

The rearrangement uses TRBV7-2 and TRBJ1-5; 8 positions agree with TRBD1. Germline V gene sequence: CDR1 SGHTA, CDR2 FQGNSA. Trimming at V came to 2 bases and at J to 5 bases, leaving 5 bases not matched to a gene. The CDR3 consists of 15 residues. The chain's CDR3 is CASSLNRGGYQPQHF. For the CDR3, the DNA is TGTGCCAGCAGCTTAAACAGGGGGGGTTATCAGCCCCAGCATTTT. The full variable domain, its missing parts supplied by reference TRBV7-2 and TRBJ1-5, is GAGVSQSPSNKVTEKGKDVELRCDPISGHTALYWYRQSLGQGLEFLIYFQGNSAPDKSGLPSDRFSAERTGGSVSTLTIQRTQQEDSAVYLCASSLNRGGYQPQHFGDGTRLSIL.

This chain links TRBV10-1 with TRBJ2-1, with a tentative D call TRBD1 (6 bases). There are 15 residues in the CDR3. Germline CDR1 reads WNHNN; CDR2 reads SYGVQD (reference sequence). V was trimmed by 6 bases and J by 9 bases, leaving 21 bases between them. The CDR3 bases are TGCGCCAGCAGCGACCCTAGGACGGTGGGGGCTGAGCAGTTCTTC. Encoded protein: CASSDPRTVGAEQFF.

The chain carries TRBV11-2 and TRBJ1-3; a weak D match, TRBD1 (5 bases). V lost 1 base and J lost 2, with 6 bases in between. Germline-derived CDR1 and CDR2 are SGHAT and FQNNGV. There are 14 residues in the CDR3. CDR3 nucleotide sequence: TGTGCCAGCAGCTTAGCGACAGCTGGAAACACCATATATTTT. Its translation is CASSLATAGNTIYF.

The chain has TRBV7-2 and TRBJ1-4, with 9 positions matching TRBD1. The CDR3 contains 18 residues. After removal of 3 bases from V and 1 base from J, the junction contained 9 bases not matched to a gene. CDR1 SGHTA and CDR2 FQGNSA come from the germline V gene. The CDR3 sequence: CASSLGQGWGLTNEKLFF. The DNA of the CDR3 is TGTGCCAGCAGCTTGGGACAGGGCTGGGGTTTAACTAATGAAAAACTGTTTTTT.

The genes are TRBV7-9 and TRBJ1-5; D not certain. CDR1 and CDR2 (germline): SEHNR, FQNEAQ (reference sequence). This CDR3 has 14 residues. Trimming stripped 1 base from V and 0 bases from J, with 4 bases between. The CDR3 spells CASSLDNSNQPQHF. CDR3 sequence (DNA): TGTGCCAGCAGCTTAGATAATAGCAATCAGCCCCAGCATTTT.

This clone was picked up one time. The chain is built from TRBV5-4 and TRBJ2-2; D remains unclear. V was trimmed by 5 bases and J by 2 bases, leaving 4 bases between them. The CDR3 runs to 12 residues. Germline V CDR1 and CDR2: SGHNT, YYREEE (reference sequence). As DNA, the CDR3 is TGTGCCAGCAGGCTAAACACCGGGGAGCTGTTTTTT. Translating gives CASRLNTGELFF.

The chain links TRBV7-9 to TRBJ1-4; D call uncertain. Germline loops: CDR1 SEHNR, CDR2 FQNEAQ (reference sequence). CDR3 length: 16 amino acids. V dropped 3 bases and J dropped 2 bases, with 13 bases sitting between them. The CDR3 DNA reads as TGTGCCAGCAGCTTTTTTTCGACTGGTACTAATGAAAAACTGTTTTTT. This translates into CASSFFSTGTNEKLFF.

The chain is built from TRBV6-5 and TRBJ2-1, with 10 bases that match TRBD2. CDR1 MNHEY and CDR2 SVGAGI come from the germline V gene. The V and J ends lost 7 bases and 9 bases, in that order; junction bases with no gene match: 9. This CDR3 contains 14 residues. The CDR3 reads CASTSGTSVGEQFF. The DNA for the CDR3 is TGTGCCAGCACATCCGGGACTAGCGTAGGTGAGCAGTTCTTC.

This clone was picked up a small number of times. This sample also contains other DNA sequences that code for the same CDR3. This chain links TRBV6-5 with TRBJ1-1; TRBD1 aligns across 7 bases. The length of the CDR3 is 15 residues. Germline-derived CDR1 and CDR2 are MNHEY and SVGAGI. V trimming: 0 bases; J trimming: 2 bases; junction bases outside the gene matches: 3. CDR3 protein: CASSYSRDSNTEAFF. The CDR3 DNA reads as TGTGCCAGCAGTTACTCGAGGGACAGTAACACTGAAGCTTTCTTT.

A few counts support this clone. The V call is TRBV2, the J call TRBJ2-7; D may be TRBD2 (7 bases). The V gene's germline CDR1 is SNHLY and CDR2 FYNNEI. Trimming removed 3 bases from V and 0 bases from J, with 15 bases in between. This CDR3 region has 16 residues. The CDR3, as DNA: TGTGCCAGCAGTGAGTTTCGGGGGGCAAGCTCCTACGAGCAGTACTTC. This translates into CASSEFRGASSYEQYF. Full variable domain (remainder filled in from reference TRBV2 and TRBJ2-7): EPEVTQTPSHQVTQMGQEVILRCVPISNHLYFYWYRQILGQKVEFLVSFYNNEISEKSEIFDDQFSVERPDGSNFTLKIRSTKLEDSAMYFCASSEFRGASSYEQYFGPGTRLTVT.

V is TRBV5-5 and J is TRBJ2-3; D is ambiguous. CDR1 and CDR2 (germline): SGHKS, YYEKEE (reference sequence). The V gene lost 0 bases and the J gene lost 9 bases, with 14 bases spanning the gap. The CDR3 runs 14 residues. The CDR3 nucleotides are TGTGCCAGCAGCTTGGCCTCGGGTACACCCACGCAGTATTTT. It encodes CASSLASGTPTQYF.

The chain recombines TRBV9 with TRBJ2-1, with 9 bases that match TRBD2. Trimming cost V 4 bases and J 8 bases; bases outside gene matches: 16. Germline values: CDR1 SGDLS, CDR2 YYNGEE. This CDR3 is 17 amino acids long. DNA of the CDR3: TGTGCCAGCAGCCCCCAGTATGCGGGAGGGCCCGGCGATGAGCAGTTCTTC. This gives the protein CASSPQYAGGPGDEQFF. The variable domain in full, with the rest retrieved from reference TRBV9 and TRBJ2-1, is DSGVTQTPKHLITATGQRVTLRCSPRSGDLSVYWYQQSLDQGLQFLIQYYNGEERAKGNILERFSAQQFPDLHSELNLSSLELGDSALYFCASSPQYAGGPGDEQFFGPGTRLTVL.

The rearrangement links TRBV5-1 to TRBJ1-1, with D perhaps matching TRBD1 (5 bases). The germline V gene encodes CDR1 SGHRS and CDR2 YFSETQ. Trimming pared 7 bases from V and 5 bases from J, leaving 18 bases between. The CDR3 has 14 amino acids. CDR3 amino acids: CASHPGGVVTEAFF. CDR3 nucleotides: TGCGCCAGCCACCCTGGGGGGGTGGTGACTGAAGCTTTCTTT.

J is TRBJ2-4 and V is TRBV28; perhaps TRBD2 as D (5 bases). The CDR3 runs 18 residues. The V gene lost 10 bases and the J gene lost 0 bases, with 25 bases spanning the gap. Germline-derived CDR1 and CDR2 are MDHEN and SYDVKM. This CDR3 reads CATKRRIGRTLAKNIQYF. CDR3 DNA: TGTGCCACCAAAAGGAGAATTGGGAGAACACTAGCCAAAAACATTCAGTACTTC.

DNA for the CDR3: TGTGCCAGCAGCCCTCCCATTGGGGGGGGGACTGAAGCTTTCTTT. This codes for CASSPPIGGGTEAFF. The chain recombines TRBV14 with TRBJ1-1, with a possible D match to TRBD1 (5 bases). Germline V gene sequence: CDR1 SGHDN, CDR2 FVKESK. V was pared by 4 bases and J by 5 bases, with 17 bases between. The CDR3 is 15 residues long.

This clone is a singleton in its sample. The J gene is TRBJ2-1, the V gene TRBV11-2; D call uncertain. The germline CDR1 and CDR2 sequences are SGHAT and FQNNGV. The CDR3 loop spans 15 amino acids. Trimming stripped 1 base from V and 10 bases from J, with 17 bases between. The CDR3 DNA follows: TGTGCCAGCAGCTTAGGAGTCCGAATAGCAAGGGAGCAGTTCTTC. This translates into CASSLGVRIAREQFF.

The gene calls are TRBV28 and TRBJ1-2; 9 positions agree with TRBD1. Germline loops: CDR1 MDHEN, CDR2 SYDVKM. This CDR3 spans 14 amino acids. J was trimmed by 7 bases and V by 6 bases; bases with no gene match: 9. CDR3 loop: CASRWTGVMLGYTF. The CDR3 coding sequence is TGTGCCAGCAGATGGACAGGGGTAATGCTTGGCTACACCTTC.